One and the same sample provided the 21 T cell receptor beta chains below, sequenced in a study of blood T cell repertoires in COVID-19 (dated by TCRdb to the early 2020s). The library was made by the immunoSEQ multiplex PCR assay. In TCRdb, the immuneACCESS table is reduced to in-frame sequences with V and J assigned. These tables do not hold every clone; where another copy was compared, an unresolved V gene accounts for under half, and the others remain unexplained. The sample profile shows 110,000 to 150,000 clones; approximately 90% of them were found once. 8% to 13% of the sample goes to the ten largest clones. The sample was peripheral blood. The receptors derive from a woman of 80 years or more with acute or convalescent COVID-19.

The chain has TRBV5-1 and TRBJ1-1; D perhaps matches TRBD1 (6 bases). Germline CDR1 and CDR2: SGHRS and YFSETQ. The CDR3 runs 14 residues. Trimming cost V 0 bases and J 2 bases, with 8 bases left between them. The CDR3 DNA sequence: TGCGCCAGCAGCTTGGGAGGGGGAAACACTGAAGCTTTCTTT. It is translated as CASSLGGGNTEAFF.

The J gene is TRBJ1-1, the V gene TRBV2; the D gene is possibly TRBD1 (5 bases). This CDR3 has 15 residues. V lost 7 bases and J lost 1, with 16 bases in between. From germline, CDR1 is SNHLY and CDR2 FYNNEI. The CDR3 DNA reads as TGTGCCAGCACTCGGCAGGGCGAGGAGAACACTGAAGCTTTCTTT. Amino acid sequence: CASTRQGEENTEAFF.

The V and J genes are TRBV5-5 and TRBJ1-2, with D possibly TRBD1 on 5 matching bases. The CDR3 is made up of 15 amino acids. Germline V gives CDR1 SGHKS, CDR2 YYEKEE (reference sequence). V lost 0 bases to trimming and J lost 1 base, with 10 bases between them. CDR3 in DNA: TGTGCCAGCAGCTTGGCGGCAGGGAATAACTATGGCTACACCTTC. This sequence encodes CASSLAAGNNYGYTF.

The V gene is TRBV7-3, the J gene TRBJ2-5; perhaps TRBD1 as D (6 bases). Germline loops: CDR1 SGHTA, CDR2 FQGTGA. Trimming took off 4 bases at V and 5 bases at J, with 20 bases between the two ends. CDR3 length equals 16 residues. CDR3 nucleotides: TGTGCCAGCAGCTCTAGAAGACAGGCCCCTCGGGAGACCCAGTACTTC. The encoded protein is CASSSRRQAPRETQYF.

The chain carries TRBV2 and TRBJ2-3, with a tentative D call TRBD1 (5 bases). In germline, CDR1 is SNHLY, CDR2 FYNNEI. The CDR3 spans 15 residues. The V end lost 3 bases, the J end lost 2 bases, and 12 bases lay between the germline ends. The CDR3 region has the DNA TGTGCCAGCAGTGAGATTCTCGGACACACAGATACGCAGTATTTT. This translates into CASSEILGHTDTQYF.

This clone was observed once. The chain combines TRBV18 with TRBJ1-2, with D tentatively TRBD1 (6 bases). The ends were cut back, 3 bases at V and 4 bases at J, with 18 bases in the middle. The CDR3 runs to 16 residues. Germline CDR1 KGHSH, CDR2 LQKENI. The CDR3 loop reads CASSPAGVGGSYGYTF. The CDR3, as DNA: TGTGCCAGCTCACCCGCGGGAGTAGGGGGTAGCTATGGCTACACCTTC.

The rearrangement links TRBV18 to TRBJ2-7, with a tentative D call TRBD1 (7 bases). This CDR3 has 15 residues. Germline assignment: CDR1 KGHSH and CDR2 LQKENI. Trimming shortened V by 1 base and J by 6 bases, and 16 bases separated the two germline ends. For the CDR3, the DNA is TGTGCCAGCTCACCACGTGCCAGGGGGGTTGCCGAGCAGTACTTC. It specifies CASSPRARGVAEQYF.

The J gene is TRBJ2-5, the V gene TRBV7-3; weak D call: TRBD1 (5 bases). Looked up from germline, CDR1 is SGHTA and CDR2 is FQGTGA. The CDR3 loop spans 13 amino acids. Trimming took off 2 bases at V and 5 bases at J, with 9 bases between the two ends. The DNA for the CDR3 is TGTGCCAGCAGCTTATCAGGGTCGGAGACCCAGTACTTC. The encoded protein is CASSLSGSETQYF.

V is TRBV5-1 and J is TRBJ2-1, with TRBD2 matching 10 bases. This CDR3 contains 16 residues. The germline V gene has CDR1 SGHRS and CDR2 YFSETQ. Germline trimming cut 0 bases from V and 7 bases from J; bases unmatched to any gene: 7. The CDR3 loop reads CASSLAPSGGTNEQFF. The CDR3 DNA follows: TGCGCCAGCAGCTTGGCCCCTAGCGGGGGTACTAATGAGCAGTTCTTC.

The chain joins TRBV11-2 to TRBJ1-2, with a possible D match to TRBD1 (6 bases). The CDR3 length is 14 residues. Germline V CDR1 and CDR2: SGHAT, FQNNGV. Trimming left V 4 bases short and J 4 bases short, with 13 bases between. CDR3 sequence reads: CASSSIGGSYGYTF. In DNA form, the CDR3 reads TGTGCCAGCAGCTCTATTGGGGGCAGCTATGGCTACACCTTC.

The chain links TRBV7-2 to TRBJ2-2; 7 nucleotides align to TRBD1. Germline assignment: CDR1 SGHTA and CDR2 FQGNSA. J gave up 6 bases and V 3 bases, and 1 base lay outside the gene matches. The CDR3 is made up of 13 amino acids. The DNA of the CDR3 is TGTGCCAGCAGCTTTCAGGGGGCCGGGGAGCTGTTTTTT. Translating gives CASSFQGAGELFF.

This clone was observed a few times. The CDR3 nucleotides read TGTGCCAGTAGCGCTCCGGGACAGGGCCCGGGGTACGAAAAACTGTTTTTT. This codes for CASSAPGQGPGYEKLFF. The rearrangement joins TRBV19 to TRBJ1-4, with 9 bases fitting TRBD1. CDR1 and CDR2 from the germline V gene are LNHDA and SQIVND (reference sequence). Germline trimming cut 6 bases from V and 8 bases from J; bases unmatched to any gene: 16. The CDR3 has 17 amino acids.

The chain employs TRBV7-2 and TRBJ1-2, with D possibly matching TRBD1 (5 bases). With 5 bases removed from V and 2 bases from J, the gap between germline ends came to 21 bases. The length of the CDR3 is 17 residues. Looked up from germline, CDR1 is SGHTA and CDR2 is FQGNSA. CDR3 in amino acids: CASSTAGGSSQNYGYTF. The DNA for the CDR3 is TGTGCCAGCAGCACCGCTGGGGGGAGTTCCCAGAACTATGGCTACACCTTC.

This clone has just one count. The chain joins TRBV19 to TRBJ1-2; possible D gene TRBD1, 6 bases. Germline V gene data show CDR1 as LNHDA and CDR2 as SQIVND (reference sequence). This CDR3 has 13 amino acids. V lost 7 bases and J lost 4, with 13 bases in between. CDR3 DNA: TGTGCCAGTACGGATTGGGGGCTCTATGGCTACACCTTC. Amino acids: CASTDWGLYGYTF.

In DNA, the CDR3 is TGTGCCAGCAGTTACTCGAGCCTCCCGGCTGGAAACACCATATATTTT. It yields the protein CASSYSSLPAGNTIYF. The chain has TRBV6-5 and TRBJ1-3; D unresolved. Trimming cost V 0 bases and J 2 bases, with 11 bases left between them. The germline gives CDR1 MNHEY, CDR2 SVGAGI. CDR3 length: 16 amino acids.

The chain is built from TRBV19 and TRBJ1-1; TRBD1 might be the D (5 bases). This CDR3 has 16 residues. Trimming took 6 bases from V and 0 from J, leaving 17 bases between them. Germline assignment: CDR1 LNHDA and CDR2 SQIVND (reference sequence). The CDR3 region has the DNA TGTGCCAGTAGACCTAGACAGATTACCATGAACACTGAAGCTTTCTTT. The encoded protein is CASRPRQITMNTEAFF.

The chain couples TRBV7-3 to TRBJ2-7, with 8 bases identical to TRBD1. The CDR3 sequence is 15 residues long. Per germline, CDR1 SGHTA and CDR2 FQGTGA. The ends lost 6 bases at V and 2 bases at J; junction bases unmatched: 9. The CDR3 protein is CASSSGTGGTYEQYF. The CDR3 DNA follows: TGTGCCAGCAGTTCCGGGACAGGTGGGACCTACGAGCAGTACTTC. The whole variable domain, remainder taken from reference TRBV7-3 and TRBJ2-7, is GAGVSQTPSNKVTEKGKYVELRCDPISGHTALYWYRQSLGQGPEFLIYFQGTGAADDSGLPNDRFFAVRPEGSVSTLKIQRTERGDSAVYLCASSSGTGGTYEQYFGPGTRLTVT.

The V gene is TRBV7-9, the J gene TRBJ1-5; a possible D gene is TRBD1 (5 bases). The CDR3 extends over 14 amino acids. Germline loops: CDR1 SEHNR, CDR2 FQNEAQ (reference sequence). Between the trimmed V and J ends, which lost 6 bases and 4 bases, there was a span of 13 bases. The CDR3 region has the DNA TGTGCCAGCAGTCCCCCAGGGTCTAATCAGCCCCAGCATTTT. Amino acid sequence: CASSPPGSNQPQHF. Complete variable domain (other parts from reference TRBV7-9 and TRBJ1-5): DTGVSQNPRHKITKRGQNVTFRCDPISEHNRLYWYRQTLGQGPEFLTYFQNEAQLEKSRLLSDRFSAERPKGSFSTLEIQRTEQGDSAMYLCASSPPGSNQPQHFGDGTRLSIL.

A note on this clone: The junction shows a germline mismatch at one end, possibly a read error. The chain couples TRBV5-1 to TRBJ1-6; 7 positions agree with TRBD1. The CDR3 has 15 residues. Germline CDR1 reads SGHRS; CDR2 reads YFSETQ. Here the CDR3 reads CASSLGDSSPSSLHF. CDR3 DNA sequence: TGCGCCAGCAGCTTGGGGGACAGTTCGCCTTCATCCCTCCACTTT.

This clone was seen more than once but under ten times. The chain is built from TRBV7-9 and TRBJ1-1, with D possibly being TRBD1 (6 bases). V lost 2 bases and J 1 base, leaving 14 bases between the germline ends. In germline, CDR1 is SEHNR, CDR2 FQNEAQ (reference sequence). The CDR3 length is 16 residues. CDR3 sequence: CASSLQGIGWNTEAFF. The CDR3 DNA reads TGTGCCAGCAGCTTACAGGGGATCGGTTGGAACACTGAAGCTTTCTTT.

The chain's CDR3 is CSVVRRGYQPQHF. The CDR3 bases are TGCAGCGTTGTAAGGAGGGGTTATCAGCCCCAGCATTTT. The rearrangement uses TRBV29-1 and TRBJ1-5; weak D call: TRBD1 (5 bases). CDR3 size: 13 residues. Per germline, CDR1 SQVTM and CDR2 ANQGSEA. Deletions cut 4 bases from V and 5 bases from J, with 12 bases between.